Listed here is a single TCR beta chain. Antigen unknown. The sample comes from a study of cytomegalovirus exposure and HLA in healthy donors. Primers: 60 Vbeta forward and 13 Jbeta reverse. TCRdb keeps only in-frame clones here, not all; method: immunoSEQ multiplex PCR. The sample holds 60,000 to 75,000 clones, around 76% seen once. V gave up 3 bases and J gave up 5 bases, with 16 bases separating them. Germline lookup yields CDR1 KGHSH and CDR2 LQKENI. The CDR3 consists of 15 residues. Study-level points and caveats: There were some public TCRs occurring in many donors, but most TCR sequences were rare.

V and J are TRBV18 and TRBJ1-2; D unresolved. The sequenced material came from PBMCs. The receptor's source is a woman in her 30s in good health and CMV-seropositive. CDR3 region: CASSPEVSGVYGYTF. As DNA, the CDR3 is TGTGCCAGCTCACCTGAGGTGAGCGGCGTTTATGGCTACACCTTC.